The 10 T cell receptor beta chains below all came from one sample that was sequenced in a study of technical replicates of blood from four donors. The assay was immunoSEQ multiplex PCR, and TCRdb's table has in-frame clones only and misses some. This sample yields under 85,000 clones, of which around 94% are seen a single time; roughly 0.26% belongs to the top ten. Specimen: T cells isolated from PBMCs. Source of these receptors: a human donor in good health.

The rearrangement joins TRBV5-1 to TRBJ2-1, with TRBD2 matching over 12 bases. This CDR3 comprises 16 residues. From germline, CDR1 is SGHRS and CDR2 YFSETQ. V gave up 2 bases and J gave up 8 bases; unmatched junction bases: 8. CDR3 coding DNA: TGCGCCAGCAGCTTAATTAGACTAGCGGGAGTCGATGAGCAGTTCTTC. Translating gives CASSLIRLAGVDEQFF.

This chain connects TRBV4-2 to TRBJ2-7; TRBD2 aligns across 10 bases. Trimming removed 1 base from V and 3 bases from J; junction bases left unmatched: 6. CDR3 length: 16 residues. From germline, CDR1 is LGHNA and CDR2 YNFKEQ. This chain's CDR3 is CASSQVSASGSYEQYF. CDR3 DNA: TGTGCCAGCAGCCAAGTCTCGGCTAGCGGGAGCTACGAGCAGTACTTC.

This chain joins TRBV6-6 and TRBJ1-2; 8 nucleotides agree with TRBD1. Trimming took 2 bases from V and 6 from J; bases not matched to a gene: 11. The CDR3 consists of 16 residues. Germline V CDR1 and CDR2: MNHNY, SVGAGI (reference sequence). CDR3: CASSYEFSGQDDGYTF. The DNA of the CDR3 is TGTGCCAGCAGTTACGAATTTTCGGGACAGGACGATGGCTACACCTTC.

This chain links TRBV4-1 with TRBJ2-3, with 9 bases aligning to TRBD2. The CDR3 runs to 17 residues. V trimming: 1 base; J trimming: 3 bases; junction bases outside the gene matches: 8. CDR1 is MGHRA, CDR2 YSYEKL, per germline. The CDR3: CASSQGPGLAWTDTQYF. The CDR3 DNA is TGCGCCAGCAGCCAAGGGCCCGGACTAGCGTGGACAGATACGCAGTATTTT.

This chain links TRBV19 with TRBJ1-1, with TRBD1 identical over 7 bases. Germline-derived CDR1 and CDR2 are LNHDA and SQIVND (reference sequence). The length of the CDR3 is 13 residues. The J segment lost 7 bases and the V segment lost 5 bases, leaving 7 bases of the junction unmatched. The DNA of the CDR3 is TGTGCCAGTAGTCTTTCGGGACAGTTTGAAGCTTTCTTT. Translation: CASSLSGQFEAFF.

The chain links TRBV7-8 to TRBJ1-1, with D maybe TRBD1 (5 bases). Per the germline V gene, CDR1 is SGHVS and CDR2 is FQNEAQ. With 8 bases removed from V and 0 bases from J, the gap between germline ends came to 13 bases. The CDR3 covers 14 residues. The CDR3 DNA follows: TGTGCCAGCTCACCGGGACTATTGAACACTGAAGCTTTCTTT. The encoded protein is CASSPGLLNTEAFF.

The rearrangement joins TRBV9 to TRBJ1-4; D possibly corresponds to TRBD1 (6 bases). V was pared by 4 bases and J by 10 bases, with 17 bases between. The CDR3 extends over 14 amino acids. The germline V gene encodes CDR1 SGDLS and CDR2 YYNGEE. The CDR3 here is CASSPGGGQGKLFF. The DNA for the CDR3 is TGTGCCAGCAGCCCCGGGGGGGGGCAGGGAAAACTGTTTTTT.

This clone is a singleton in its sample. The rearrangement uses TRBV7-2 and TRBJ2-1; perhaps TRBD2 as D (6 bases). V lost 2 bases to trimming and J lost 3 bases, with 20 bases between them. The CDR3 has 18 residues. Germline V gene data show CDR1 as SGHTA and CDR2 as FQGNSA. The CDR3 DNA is TGTGCCAGCAGCTTACCTCTCGGCCGGGTGGGAGGCTACAATGAGCAGTTCTTC. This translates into CASSLPLGRVGGYNEQFF.

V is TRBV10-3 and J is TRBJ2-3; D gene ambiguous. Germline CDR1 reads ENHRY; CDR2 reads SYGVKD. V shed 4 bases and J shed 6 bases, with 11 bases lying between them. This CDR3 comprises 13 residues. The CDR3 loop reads CAISAAVRDTQYF. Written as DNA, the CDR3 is TGTGCCATCAGTGCCGCGGTCCGGGATACGCAGTATTTT.

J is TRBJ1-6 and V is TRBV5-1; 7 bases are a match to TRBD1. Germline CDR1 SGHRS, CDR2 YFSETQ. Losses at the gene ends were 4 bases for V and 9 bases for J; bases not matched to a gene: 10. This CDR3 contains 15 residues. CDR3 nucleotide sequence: TGCGCCAGCAGCACCGAGACAGGGCAGGCTTCACCCCTCCACTTT. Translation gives CASSTETGQASPLHF. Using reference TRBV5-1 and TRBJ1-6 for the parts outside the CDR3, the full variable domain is KAGVTQTPRYLIKTRGQQVTLSCSPISGHRSVSWYQQTPGQGLQFLFEYFSETQRNKGNFPGRFSGRQFSNSRSEMNVSTLELGDSALYLCASSTETGQASPLHFGNGTRLTVT.